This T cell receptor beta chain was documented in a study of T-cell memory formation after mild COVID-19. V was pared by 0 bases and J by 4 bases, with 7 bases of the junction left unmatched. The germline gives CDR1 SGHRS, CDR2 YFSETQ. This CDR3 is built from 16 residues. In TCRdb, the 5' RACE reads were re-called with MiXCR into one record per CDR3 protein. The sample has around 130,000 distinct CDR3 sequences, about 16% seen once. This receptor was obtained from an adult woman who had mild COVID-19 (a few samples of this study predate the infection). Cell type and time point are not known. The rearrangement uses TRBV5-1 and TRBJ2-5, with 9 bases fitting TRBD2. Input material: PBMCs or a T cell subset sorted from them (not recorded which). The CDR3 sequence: CASSLGSGSDPETQYF. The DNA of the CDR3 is TGCGCCAGCAGCTTGGGTAGCGGGAGCGACCCAGAGACCCAGTACTTC.